These T cell receptor beta chains were read from a single sample in a study of T cell responses to AZD1222 COVID-19 vaccine. Some clones are missing from TCRdb's copy, which holds only in-frame ones; the method was immunoSEQ multiplex PCR. The sample consists of approximately 150,000 clones, 85% to 95% of them appearing once. The specimen was peripheral blood, collected on day 0 of MenACWY control vaccination. The receptor set was obtained from an adult in good health. The CDR3 runs from the conserved cysteine through the conserved F or W. The D gene is left open where the match is weak. Clone size, where shown, is once, few, many, or a class for clones that have expanded.

TRBJ2-2 | TRBV6-1 | once | TRBD2 | TGTGCCAGCAGTGCCCTCTCTAGCGGGGGGGCAGCTGGGGAGCTGTTTTTT | CASSALSSGGAAGELFF
TRBJ1-1 | TRBV5-1 | few | - | TGCGCCAGCAGCTTCTTTCCAGTAGATAACACTGAAGCTTTCTTT | CASSFFPVDNTEAFF
TRBJ2-3 | TRBV11-2 | - | TRBD2 | TGTGCCAGCAGCTTAGAGGGAGGGTACGCAGATACGCAGTATTTT | CASSLEGGYADTQYF
TRBJ1-3 | TRBV5-4 | - | - | TGTGCCAGCAGCTTGGAACAGGGAGGTGGAAACACCATATATTTT | CASSLEQGGGNTIYF
TRBJ1-1 | TRBV5-5 | - | - | TGTGCCAGCGGTGATCAGGAGGTGAACACTGAAGCTTTCTTT | CASGDQEVNTEAFF
TRBJ1-2 | TRBV11-2 | once | - | TGTGCCAGCAGCTCCATCCGGACGGGGTTATTAGGCTACACCTTC | CASSSIRTGLLGYTF
TRBJ1-1 | TRBV10-2 | - | - | TGCGCCAGCAGTGTATCTCTGAACACTGAAGCTTTCTTT | CASSVSLNTEAFF
TRBJ1-4 | TRBV18 | - | - | TGTGCCAGCTCACTGGACGGGGCAGAACTGTTTTTT | CASSLDGAELFF
TRBJ1-1 | TRBV9 | - | - | TGTGCCAGCAGCGTAGTAACAGGGTGGGATACTGAAGCTTTCTTT | CASSVVTGWDTEAFF
TRBJ1-1 | TRBV19 | - | - | TGTGCCAGCGGGGGACACCTCAACACTGAAGCTTTCTTT | CASGGHLNTEAFF
TRBJ1-2 | TRBV27 | - | TRBD1 | TGTGCCAGCAGTACCAGGGGGCTAAACTATGGCTACACCTTC | CASSTRGLNYGYTF
TRBJ1-6 | TRBV5-1 | - | - | TGCGCCAGCAGCTTGTTTGTACAAGGGCCTATAGCTTCACCCCTCCACTTT | CASSLFVQGPIASPLHF
TRBJ1-2 | TRBV7-3 | - | TRBD1 | TGTGCCAGCAGCCCCACCGGGACAGGGATCTATGGCTACACCTTC | CASSPTGTGIYGYTF
TRBJ2-7 | TRBV5-4 | - | - | TGTGCCAGCAGCTTGATGACCTCCGGCTACGAGCAGTACTTC | CASSLMTSGYEQYF
TRBJ1-2 | TRBV13 | - | - | TGTGCCAGCAAGAAAGGGCAGAACCCTGGCTACACCTTC | CASKKGQNPGYTF
TRBJ2-1 | TRBV5-1 | - | TRBD2 | TGCGCCAGCAGCGCGGGGATGGCGGGAGGACGTTACAATGAGCAGTTCTTC | CASSAGMAGGRYNEQFF
TRBJ2-1 | TRBV6-6 | - | TRBD2 | TGTGCCAGCAGTTACTCTGCGGGAGGGACCGATGAGCAGTTCTTC | CASSYSAGGTDEQFF
TRBJ1-2 | TRBV7-2 | - | - | TGTGCCAGCAGCTTACTTGGGGGCTACACCTTC | CASSLLGGYTF
TRBJ1-5 | TRBV7-8 | - | - | TGTGCCAGCAGCTTAGCGGACAGTCTAACGCCCCAGCATTTT | CASSLADSLTPQHF
TRBJ2-5 | TRBV5-1 | - | - | TGCGCCAGCAGCTTGGGCGAAGAAGGAGTGACCCAGTACTTC | CASSLGEEGVTQYF
TRBJ1-3 | TRBV5-1 | - | TRBD1 | TGCGCCAGCAGCAGCGCCGGGACAGGGGCTGGAAACACCATATATTTT | CASSSAGTGAGNTIYF
TRBJ2-5 | TRBV3-1/TRBV3-2 | - | TRBD1 | TGTGCCAGCAGCCAAGATCTTGACAGGGTGTGGCAAGAGACCCAGTACTTC | CASSQDLDRVWQETQYF
TRBJ2-3 | TRBV19 | - | TRBD2 | TGTGCCAGTAGTTCGTTAGCGGGGACTAGCACAGATACGCAGTATTTT | CASSSLAGTSTDTQYF
TRBJ1-1 | TRBV19 | - | - | TGTGCCAGTAGGGGGGCAGGGATGAACACTGAAGCTTTCTTT | CASRGAGMNTEAFF
TRBJ1-5 | TRBV6-5 | - | - | TGTGCCAGCAGTCAATCTCGGGGGGGCAATCAGCCCCAGCATTTT | CASSQSRGGNQPQHF
TRBJ1-4 | TRBV29-1 | once | - | TGCAGCGTTCCCCCGGAAGGGGGAGGCGAAAAACTGTTTTTT | CSVPPEGGGEKLFF
TRBJ1-2 | TRBV5-1 | - | - | TGCGCCAGCAGCTTCGGTTCCAACTATGGCTACACCTTC | CASSFGSNYGYTF
TRBJ1-3 | TRBV5-6 | - | - | TGTGCCAGCAGCATCACAGGAAACACCATATATTTT | CASSITGNTIYF
TRBJ2-7 | TRBV3-1/TRBV3-2 | - | - | TGTGCCAGCAGCCCAACCGGGTCCAGCTACGAGCAGTACTTC | CASSPTGSSYEQYF
TRBJ1-1 | TRBV2 | - | - | TGTGCCAGCCACCCCAAGACAGACAAGAACACTGAAGCTTTCTTT | CASHPKTDKNTEAFF
TRBJ1-2 | TRBV5-4 | - | - | TGTGCCAGCAGGGACGCGGGTCCGGATGGCTACACCTTC | CASRDAGPDGYTF